The rows below give T cell receptor beta chains drawn from one sample of a study of blood T cell repertoires in COVID-19. Assay: immunoSEQ multiplex PCR; the TCRdb copy retains only in-frame clones and omits some. The table shows about 83,000 clones, with approximately 86% occurring only once. Input material: peripheral blood. The receptors here all came from a woman aged 80 or older in a cohort sampled during active or convalescent COVID-19. The conserved cysteine and the conserved F or W are not part of the CDR3 here. The D gene is left open where the match is weak.

d_call j_call v_call cdr3_aa
TRBD2 TRBJ2-1 TRBV5-1 ASSSPGLAYNEQF
NA TRBJ1-4 TRBV5-1 ASTVMGAGNEKLF
TRBD2 TRBJ2-4 TRBV10-3 AISEPLTSGKNIQY
TRBD2 TRBJ2-1 TRBV3-1/TRBV3-2 ASSHHRLAGGPNEQF
NA TRBJ1-2 TRBV9 ASSVEPSIRGHNYGYT
TRBD1 TRBJ2-1 TRBV5-4 ASSRTRDRGTAEQF
NA TRBJ2-2 TRBV7-3 ASSLARAGGELF
TRBD1 TRBJ1-4 TRBV11-2 ASSLVRQGSDEKLF
TRBD1 TRBJ1-5 TRBV28 ASSLRWPGGGQPQH
NA TRBJ1-6 TRBV27 ASSLYLGRGANSPLH
NA TRBJ2-5 TRBV27 ASRGWDQETQY
TRBD1 TRBJ1-1 TRBV23-1 ASSQSIQGARLGTEAF
TRBD1 TRBJ2-2 TRBV27 ASSYTGGEVTGELF
NA TRBJ1-3 TRBV11-2 ASSLSFSGNTIY
NA TRBJ1-4 TRBV4-1 ASSQDVDRGEKLF
TRBD1 TRBJ2-2 TRBV5-5 ASSRGRDGELF
NA TRBJ1-2 TRBV20-1 SASFTGGYT
NA TRBJ2-7 TRBV4-1 ASSQTRLGRTYEQY
NA TRBJ1-3 TRBV10-2 ASQAAGLGNTIY
NA TRBJ1-6 TRBV2 ASSEEGQSPLH
TRBD1 TRBJ2-7 TRBV19 ASRDTGGSSSYEQY
TRBD1 TRBJ1-5 TRBV5-4 ASSSGGIEVQPQH
TRBD1 TRBJ2-1 TRBV9 ASSVGTGHNEQF
NA TRBJ2-7 TRBV19 ASSISLLLEQY
TRBD2 TRBJ2-5 TRBV3-1/TRBV3-2 ASSHKGGGQETQY
NA TRBJ1-1 TRBV18 ASSPPFGNTEAF
NA TRBJ2-2 TRBV7-3 ASRAPAGLNTGELF
TRBD2 TRBJ2-5 TRBV7-3 ASSLAGTSGRSETQY
NA TRBJ2-1 TRBV24-1 ATSEWDSTDNEQF
NA TRBJ1-5 TRBV2 ASVGQNNQPQH
TRBD1 TRBJ2-1 TRBV11-2 ASSSPGTGEVEQF
NA TRBJ2-3 TRBV6-5 ASSFSSGTDTQY